This T cell receptor beta chain came from a study of esophageal squamous cell carcinoma tumors (dated by TCRdb to the early 2020s). For the wider study: Principal component analysis with K-means clustering of immunohistochemical values for T-cell and checkpoint markers was used to divide patients into immuno relation high and low groups. TCR sequencing covered approximately 10 patients: five randomly selected high immuno relation cases and five background-matched low immuno relation cases. The purpose of the study was to evaluate TCR repertoire diversity and shared TCR repertoires of T cells in the tumor environment of esophageal squamous cell carcinoma. The 10 to 11 cases yielded roughly 1.7 million total TCRalpha reads and 1 million to 1.3 million total TCRbeta reads, of which about 32,000 and 35,000, respectively, were unique. A wider cohort of 53 surgically treated esophageal squamous cell carcinoma patients in Japan was included, comprising 21 high and around 30 low immuno relation cases.

The protocol used for the library was 5' RACE. PCR with KAPA HiFi used TCRalpha or TCRbeta constant-region primers plus a P20EA primer, followed by nested second PCR with CA2 or CB2. Amplification of TCR genes was performed by unbiased adaptor ligation RT-PCR, in which reverse transcription was carried out with Superscript III and a polyT18-containing BSL-18E primer. After second-strand synthesis and blunting, the P10EA/P20EA adaptor was ligated to the cDNA 5' end, followed by NotI digestion. Both the first and second PCRs consisted of 15 to 25 cycles of 98 degrees C for 20 s, 65 degrees C for 30 s and 72 degrees C for 1 min. The Nextera XT Index kit v2 Set A was used to index the amplicons, which were then pooled in equimolar amounts and quantified with a Qubit 2.0 Fluorometer. Sequencing used the Illumina MiSeq platform with 2x300 bp paired-end reads. From the authors' description of their analysis: Repertoire Genesis software ver.1.0 assigned each read to V and J genes according to the highest identity with IMGT reference sequences. CDR3 was defined from Cys104 to Phe118 plus Gly119 and translated, and unique sequence reads were defined by distinct V, J and CDR3 amino acids. A shared V|J combination was chosen only when it reached significance in both a Fisher's exact test in edgeR and a Mann Whitney U test. Repertoire dissimilarity index was computed with the R rdi package after removing singletons and bootstrapping 500 repertoire combinations. TCRdb ran its own pipeline on the public reads, namely fastp trimming at Q25 and MiXCR clone calling, and kept in-frame beta chains. For every CDR3 protein sequence, its rows merge into one entry that carries the most common genes and DNA. TCRdb's processing, not the authors', yielded these V and J calls. The sample includes about 1,200 distinct CDR3 sequences, with 10% to 15% observed a single time. Roughly 31% of the sample is taken by the ten largest.

The research as a whole found: Because TCRalphabeta repertoire variation was large, shared V|J recombination candidates may have been selected by chance. Because TCRalpha and TCRbeta chains were sequenced separately, chain pairing and the antigens recognized remained unknown. No difference in total TCR repertoire counts was observed between groups, whereas significant repertoire counts were found to be higher in the high immuno relation group. TCR repertoire analysis included only a few cases, and CDR3 clonotype-level investigation was not performed. A single dominant TCRalpha VJ recombination with apparently reduced TCRalpha diversity was observed in three of the 10 cases.

Regarding this clonotype: Its cognate antigen has yet to be identified. One base away there is no much larger clone; base qualities are not given.

Patients who had received neoadjuvant chemotherapy or for whom clinical information was lacking were excluded from enrollment. All of the TCR-sequenced cases shown were male, and each had a subtotal esophagectomy with 2- or 3-field lymphadenectomy. RNA was isolated from bulk tumor tissue sections using a Qiagen AllPrep kit, and no T-cell sorting was performed. Small sections of surgically resected tumor tissue were kept in RNAlater reagent at -80 degrees C until RNA was extracted. The specimen was tumor tissue. This receptor was taken from a man aged 45-85 years with esophageal squamous cell carcinoma.

The bases are TGTGCCAGCAGCTTAACTAGCGGTCAAGAGACCCAGTACTTC. This encodes CASSLTSGQETQYF. Recombination connected TRBV11-2 to TRBJ2-5; TRBD2 fits 8 bases in the junction. Per the germline V gene, SGHAT is the CDR1 and FQNNGV is the CDR2. The CDR3 sequence holds 14 residues, the cysteine and phenylalanine included. The only DNA kept is the CDR3, 42 bases in frame from the first base. V is pruned by 2 bases and J by 2 bases, leaving 1 base of the junction without a gene match.